This TCR beta chain comes out of a study of molecular identifiers for immune sequencing clone quantification. General observations from the study: Detection of one spiked Jurkat cell's TCR RNA reportedly worked in 850,000 to 1,000,000 naive cells.

In TCRdb, the PCR reads were re-called with MiXCR into one record per CDR3 protein. In the table there are more than 450,000 distinct CDR3 sequences, about a quarter of which are singletons. With regard to this clonotype: Its antigen is still unknown. Mismatch with germline at one junction end may stem from a read error.

The CDR3 contains 15 residues. Germline CDR1 is LGHNA and CDR2 is YSLEER. The TCR comes from a human donor in good health. Some libraries in this study had Jurkat cell RNA spiked in. The rearrangement uses TRBV4-3 and TRBJ1-2, with D unclear. Sequences were obtained from naive CD8+ T cells from blood, with Jurkat cell RNA spiked in. Subset meaning: FACS-sorted CD8+CD4-CCR7+CD45RA+ naive T cells. The CDR3 reads CASGQDLKVYYGYTF. Written as DNA, the CDR3 is TGCGCCAGCGGCCAAGATCTGAAAGTATACTATGGCTACACCTTC.